Detailed here is one T cell receptor (beta chain). This record belongs to a study of shared T cell receptors in the human thymus. Germline V lookup: CDR1 MNHNY, CDR2 SVGAGI (reference sequence). V was clipped by 0 bases and J by 1 base; unmatched bases: 2. This CDR3 contains 15 residues. Sequencing used immunoSEQ multiplex PCR; TCRdb keeps in-frame clones, though not all of them. The sample contains 700,000 or so clones, roughly 88% of which appear only once. These records were also assigned to another study, of human thymus T cells.

This chain joins TRBV6-6 and TRBJ1-1, with 7 bases fitting TRBD1. The origin of this receptor is a girl less than two years old with a congenital heart defect. Sequenced sample: thymocytes. The CDR3 DNA follows: TGTGCCAGCAGTTACTCGGACAGGCCGAACACTGAAGCTTTCTTT. Translated: CASSYSDRPNTEAFF.